The 18 T cell receptor beta chains below come from one sample, sequenced in a study of T cells in Graves' hyperthyroidism and ophthalmopathy. Amplification targeted TCR beta CDR3 regions from RNA transcripts. First-round RT-PCR targeting the TCR CDR3 was performed with the HTBI primer set. Using its own MiXCR run on the multiplex PCR reads, TCRdb lists one record per CDR3 protein. The sample consists of over 500,000 distinct CDR3 sequences, about 16% of them appearing once. The material sequenced was blood. These receptors were collected from a woman aged 25 to 45 with Graves' ophthalmopathy.

This clonotype was seen more than once but under ten times. The V gene is TRBV7-2, the J gene TRBJ2-7, with 10 bases fitting TRBD2. Germline CDR1 SGHTA, CDR2 FQGNSA. The J segment lost 7 bases and the V segment lost 6 bases, leaving 18 bases of the junction unmatched. The length of the CDR3 is 17 residues. The CDR3 DNA is TGTGCCAGCAGAAGCCAGAAGTTAGCGGGAGGCCCTGAAGAGCAGTACTTC. The encoded protein is CASRSQKLAGGPEEQYF.

This chain joins TRBV7-9 and TRBJ2-3; weak D call: TRBD1 (6 bases). CDR3 length equals 19 residues. V dropped 2 bases and J dropped 0 bases, with 21 bases sitting between them. Germline V gene lookup returns CDR1 SEHNR and CDR2 FQNEAQ (reference sequence). The CDR3: CASSLRGGRTMTSTDTQYF. The CDR3 nucleotides are TGTGCCAGCAGCTTACGAGGGGGACGGACGATGACTAGCACAGATACGCAGTATTTT.

This clonotype was seen a few times. The chain joins TRBV30 to TRBJ1-4, with D possibly being TRBD1 (6 bases). From germline, CDR1 is GTSNPN and CDR2 SVGIG (reference sequence). CDR3 length: 12 amino acids. V gave up 3 bases and J gave up 7 bases, with 9 bases separating them. The CDR3, as DNA: TGTGCCTGGAGCCCACAGGGTGAAAAACTGTTTTTT. Residues: CAWSPQGEKLFF.

In its sample, this clonotype was seen many times. The chain recombines TRBV12-3 or TRBV12-4 with TRBJ2-1, with TRBD2 matching over 9 bases. This CDR3 is built from 16 residues. Germline trimming cut 3 bases from V and 2 bases from J; bases unmatched to any gene: 5. The chain's CDR3 is CASSFLGGRAYNEQFF. DNA of the CDR3: TGTGCCAGCAGTTTCCTGGGCGGGAGGGCCTACAATGAGCAGTTCTTC.

This clonotype has only a few counts. The rearrangement links TRBV12-5 to TRBJ1-2, with D maybe TRBD1 (5 bases). From germline, CDR1 is LGHNT and CDR2 FRNRAP. The V and J ends lost 2 bases and 8 bases respectively, with 12 bases between them. The CDR3 has 13 amino acids. For the CDR3, the DNA is TGTGCTAGTGGTTTGCTAGTTGGGGGAGGCTACACCTTC. Translation gives CASGLLVGGGYTF.

CDR3 coding DNA: TGTGCCAGCAGTTTTCCGAGACTAGCGGGCAGCACAGATACGCAGTATTTT. This gives the protein CASSFPRLAGSTDTQYF. The chain joins TRBV28 to TRBJ2-3, with TRBD2 identical over 10 bases. Losses at the gene ends were 3 bases for V and 0 bases for J; bases not matched to a gene: 6. The CDR3 has 17 residues. The germline CDR1 and CDR2 sequences are MDHEN and SYDVKM.

This clonotype was seen more than once but under ten times. One end of the junction varies from germline; a read error may be responsible. Here the CDR3 reads CASSLEGRAVKNIPYF. CDR3 nucleotide sequence: TGTGCCAGCAGCTTAGAGGGCAGGGCGGTCAAAAACATTCCGTACTTC. The V call is TRBV7-2, the J call TRBJ2-4, with D perhaps TRBD1 (5 bases). This CDR3 comprises 16 residues. CDR1 is SGHTA and CDR2 is FQGNSA in the germline V gene. Full variable domain (missing parts from reference TRBV7-2 and TRBJ2-4): GAGVSQSPSNKVTEKGKDVELRCDPISGHTALYWYRQSLGQGLEFLIYFQGNSAPDKSGLPSDRFSAERTGGSVSTLTIQRTQQEDSAVYLCASSLEGRAVKNIPYFGAGTRLSVL.

This clonotype was counted at least ten times. The chain uses TRBV30 and TRBJ1-6; D uncertain. V lost 5 bases and J 5 bases, leaving 13 bases between the germline ends. Germline V lookup: CDR1 GTSNPN, CDR2 SVGIG (reference sequence). The CDR3 sequence is 14 residues long. CDR3 DNA: TGTGCCTGGTGTGGCGGCTATGATAATTCACCCCTCCACTTT. This codes for CAWCGGYDNSPLHF.

As regards this clonotype: The CDR3 ends on some other residue instead of the conserved phenylalanine or tryptophan, so this is likely a read error. This chain links TRBV7-9 with TRBJ2-7, with TRBD2 identical over 7 bases. Looked up from germline, CDR1 is SEHNR and CDR2 is FQNEAQ (reference sequence). This CDR3 is 16 amino acids long. J gave up 2 bases and V 3 bases, and 10 bases lay outside the gene matches. The CDR3 loop reads CASSFYPSGPPYEQYL. In nucleotides, the CDR3 is TGTGCCAGCAGCTTCTACCCTAGCGGCCCCCCCTACGAGCAGTACCTC.

This clonotype was counted many times. V is TRBV12-3 or TRBV12-4 and J is TRBJ2-7; 7 nucleotides line up with TRBD1. Losses at the gene ends were 7 bases for V and 3 bases for J; bases not matched to a gene: 9. The CDR3 has 14 residues. The CDR3 nucleotides are TGTGCCAGCACCTTGACAGGGATTAACTACGAGCAGTACTTC. Translated: CASTLTGINYEQYF.

V is TRBV27 and J is TRBJ1-2; D remains unclear. The CDR3 spans 18 residues. Per the germline V gene, CDR1 is MNHEY and CDR2 is SMNVEV (reference sequence). The V and J ends lost 3 bases and 0 bases respectively, with 20 bases between them. CDR3 sequence reads: CASSFSGMNLLANYGYTF. The DNA for the CDR3 is TGTGCCAGCAGTTTCTCGGGAATGAACCTTCTAGCTAACTATGGCTACACCTTC.

The DNA of the CDR3 is TGTGCCAGTAGTATGTCCAGCTCCTACGAGCAGTACTTC. It is translated as CASSMSSSYEQYF. The V and J genes are TRBV19 and TRBJ2-7; D gene uncertain. Germline CDR1 is LNHDA and CDR2 is SQIVND (reference sequence). V gave up 3 bases and J gave up 0 bases, with 6 bases separating them. The length of the CDR3 is 13 residues.

This clonotype showed up just a few times. The CDR3 spells CASSTNGQGHNEQFF. The CDR3 nucleotides read TGTGCCAGCAGCACCAACGGACAGGGCCACAATGAGCAGTTCTTC. The chain combines TRBV12-3 or TRBV12-4 with TRBJ2-1; 8 bases align to TRBD1. V dropped 6 bases and J dropped 5; count of bases not matched to a gene: 9. CDR3 size: 15 residues.

Regarding this clonotype: This may be a read error, as it is one base from a much larger clone. The V gene is TRBV2, the J gene TRBJ2-3; possibly TRBD2 for D (5 bases). CDR1 SNHLY and CDR2 FYNNEI come from the germline V gene. V lost 7 bases and J 2 bases, leaving 13 bases between the germline ends. The CDR3 covers 14 residues. The CDR3 region is CASKSNGITDTQYF. In DNA form, the CDR3 reads TGTGCCAGCAAGTCTAACGGGATCACAGATACGCAGTATTTT.

The CDR3 DNA is TGTGCCATCAGTGAGTCAGGGGAGACCCAGTACTTC. Protein product: CAISESGETQYF. This chain connects TRBV10-3 to TRBJ2-5, with D hard to call. The CDR3 has 12 amino acids. V lost 0 bases, J lost 5 bases, and 4 bases lay in between. Germline-derived CDR1 and CDR2 are ENHRY and SYGVKD.

This clonotype has ten or more counts. This sequence joins TRBV9 and TRBJ1-2; maybe TRBD1 (6 bases). V lost 0 bases and J lost 4, with 13 bases in between. CDR1 SGDLS and CDR2 YYNGEE come from the germline V gene. The CDR3 extends over 15 amino acids. The CDR3 DNA follows: TGTGCCAGCAGCGTAGAGGGGGGTCCGCCCTATGGCTACACCTTC. Its protein product is CASSVEGGPPYGYTF.

This clonotype was detected ten times or more. The chain recombines TRBV5-1 with TRBJ1-2; TRBD1 aligns across 7 bases. The germline V gene has CDR1 SGHRS and CDR2 YFSETQ. The J segment lost 4 bases and the V segment lost 4 bases, leaving 7 bases of the junction unmatched. The CDR3 totals 14 residues. CDR3 sequence (DNA): TGCGCCAGCAGCCACCGACAGGGTGCCTATGGCTACACCTTC. It yields the protein CASSHRQGAYGYTF. The variable domain in full, completed from reference TRBV5-1 and TRBJ1-2, reads KAGVTQTPRYLIKTRGQQVTLSCSPISGHRSVSWYQQTPGQGLQFLFEYFSETQRNKGNFPGRFSGRQFSNSRSEMNVSTLELGDSALYLCASSHRQGAYGYTFGSGTRLTVV.

Only a few counts were recorded for this clonotype. V and J are TRBV10-2 and TRBJ2-5, with TRBD1 matching over 7 bases. V was pared by 6 bases and J by 5 bases, with 21 bases of the junction left unmatched. This CDR3 spans 18 amino acids. The germline V gene encodes CDR1 WSHSY and CDR2 SAAADI. The CDR3 spells CASRPISGRGIVRETQYF. Here the CDR3 DNA reads TGCGCCAGCAGACCTATTTCGGGCAGGGGGATTGTTAGGGAGACCCAGTACTTC.